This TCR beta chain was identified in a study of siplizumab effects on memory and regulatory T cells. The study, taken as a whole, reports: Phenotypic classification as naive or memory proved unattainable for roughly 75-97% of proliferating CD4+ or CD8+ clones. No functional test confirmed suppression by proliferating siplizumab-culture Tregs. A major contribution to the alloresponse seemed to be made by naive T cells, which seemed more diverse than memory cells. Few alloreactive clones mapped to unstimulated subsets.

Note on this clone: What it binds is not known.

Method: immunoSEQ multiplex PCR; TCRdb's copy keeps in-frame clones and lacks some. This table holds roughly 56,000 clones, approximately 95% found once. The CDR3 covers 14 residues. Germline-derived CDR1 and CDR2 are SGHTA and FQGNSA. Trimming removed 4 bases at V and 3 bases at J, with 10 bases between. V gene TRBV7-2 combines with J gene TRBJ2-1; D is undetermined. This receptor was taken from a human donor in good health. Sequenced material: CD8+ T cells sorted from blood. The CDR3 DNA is TGTGCCAGCAGCTGGCAGCAGAACTACAATGAGCAGTTCTTC. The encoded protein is CASSWQQNYNEQFF.